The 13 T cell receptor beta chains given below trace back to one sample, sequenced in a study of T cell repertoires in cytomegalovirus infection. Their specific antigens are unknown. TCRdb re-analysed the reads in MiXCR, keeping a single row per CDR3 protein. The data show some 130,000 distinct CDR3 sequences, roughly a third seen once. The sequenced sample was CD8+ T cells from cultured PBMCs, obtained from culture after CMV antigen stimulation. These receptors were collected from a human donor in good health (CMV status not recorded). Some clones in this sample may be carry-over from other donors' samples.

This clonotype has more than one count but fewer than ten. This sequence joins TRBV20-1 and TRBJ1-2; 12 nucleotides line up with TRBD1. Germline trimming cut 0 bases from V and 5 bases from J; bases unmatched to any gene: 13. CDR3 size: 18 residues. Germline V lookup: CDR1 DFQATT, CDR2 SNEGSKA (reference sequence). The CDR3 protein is CSARDGTGGARKAYGYTF. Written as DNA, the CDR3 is TGCAGTGCTAGAGATGGGACAGGGGGCGCAAGGAAGGCTTATGGCTACACCTTC.

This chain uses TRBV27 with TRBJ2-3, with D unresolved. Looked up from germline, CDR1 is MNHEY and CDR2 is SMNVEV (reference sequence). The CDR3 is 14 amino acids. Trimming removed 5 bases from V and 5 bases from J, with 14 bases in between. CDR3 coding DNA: TGTGCCAGCAGTACCCCGTGGCTTCAAGATACGCAGTATTTT. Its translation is CASSTPWLQDTQYF.

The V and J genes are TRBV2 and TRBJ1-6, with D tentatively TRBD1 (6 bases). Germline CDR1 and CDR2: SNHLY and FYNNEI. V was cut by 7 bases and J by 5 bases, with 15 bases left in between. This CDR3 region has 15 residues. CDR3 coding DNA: TGTGCCAGCACCCGGGACATAGAGGATAATTCACCCCTCCACTTT. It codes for CASTRDIEDNSPLHF. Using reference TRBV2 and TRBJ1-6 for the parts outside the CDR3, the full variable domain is EPEVTQTPSHQVTQMGQEVILRCVPISNHLYFYWYRQILGQKVEFLVSFYNNEISEKSEIFDDQFSVERPDGSNFTLKIRSTKLEDSAMYFCASTRDIEDNSPLHFGNGTRLTVT.

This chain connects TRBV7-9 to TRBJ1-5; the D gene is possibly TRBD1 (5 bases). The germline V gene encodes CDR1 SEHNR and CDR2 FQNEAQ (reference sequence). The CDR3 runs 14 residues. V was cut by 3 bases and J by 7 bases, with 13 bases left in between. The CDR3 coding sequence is TGTGCCAGCAGCTTGGGACTAGGGGAACAGCCCCAGCATTTT. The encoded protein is CASSLGLGEQPQHF.

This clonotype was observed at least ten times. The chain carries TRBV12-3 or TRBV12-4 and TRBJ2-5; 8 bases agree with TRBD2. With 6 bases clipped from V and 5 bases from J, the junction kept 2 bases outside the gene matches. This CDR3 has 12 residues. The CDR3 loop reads CASSRGGETQYF. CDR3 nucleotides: TGTGCCAGCAGCCGGGGGGGGGAGACCCAGTACTTC.

The CDR3 loop reads CASSNRDRESNQPQHF. As DNA, the CDR3 is TGTGCCAGCAGCAACCGGGACAGGGAAAGCAATCAGCCCCAGCATTTT. V gene TRBV7-6 combines with J gene TRBJ1-5, with 9 bases matching TRBD1. CDR1 and CDR2 from the germline V gene are SGHVS and FNYEAQ. V lost 5 bases, J lost 1 base, and 6 bases stayed unmatched. The CDR3 extends over 16 amino acids.

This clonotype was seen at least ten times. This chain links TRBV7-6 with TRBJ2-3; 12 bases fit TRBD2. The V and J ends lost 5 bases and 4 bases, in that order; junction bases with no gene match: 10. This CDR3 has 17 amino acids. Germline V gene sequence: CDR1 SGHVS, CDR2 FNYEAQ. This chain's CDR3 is CASSDTLAGGNADTQYF. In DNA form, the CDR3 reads TGTGCCAGCAGCGACACACTAGCGGGGGGCAACGCAGATACGCAGTATTTT.

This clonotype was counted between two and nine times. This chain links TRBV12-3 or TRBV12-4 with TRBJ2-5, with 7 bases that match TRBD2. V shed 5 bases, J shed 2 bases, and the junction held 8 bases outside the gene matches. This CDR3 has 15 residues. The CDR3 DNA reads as TGTGCCAGCAGTAACCAAGCGGGGACGCAAGAGACCCAGTACTTC. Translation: CASSNQAGTQETQYF.

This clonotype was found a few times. The CDR3 DNA follows: TGCAGTGCGACAGGGTACGGGAGCAAACAAGAGACCCAGTACTTC. It yields the protein CSATGYGSKQETQYF. J is TRBJ2-5 and V is TRBV20-1; possibly TRBD1 for D (7 bases). The CDR3 length is 15 residues. V was pared by 6 bases and J by 2 bases, with 19 bases between. Germline V lookup: CDR1 DFQATT, CDR2 SNEGSKA (reference sequence).

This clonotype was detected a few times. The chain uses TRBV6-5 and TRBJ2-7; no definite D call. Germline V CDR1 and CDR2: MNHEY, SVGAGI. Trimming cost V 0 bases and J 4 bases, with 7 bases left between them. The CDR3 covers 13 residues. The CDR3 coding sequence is TGTGCCAGCAGTTACTCGAAAGAGTACGAGCAGTACTTC. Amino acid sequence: CASSYSKEYEQYF.

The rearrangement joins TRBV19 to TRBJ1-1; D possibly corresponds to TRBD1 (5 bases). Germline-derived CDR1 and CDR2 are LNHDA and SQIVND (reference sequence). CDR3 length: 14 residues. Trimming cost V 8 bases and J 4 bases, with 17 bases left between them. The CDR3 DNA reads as TGTGCCAGTGAATCCACTCGGGGGAGCACTGAAGCTTTCTTT. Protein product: CASESTRGSTEAFF.

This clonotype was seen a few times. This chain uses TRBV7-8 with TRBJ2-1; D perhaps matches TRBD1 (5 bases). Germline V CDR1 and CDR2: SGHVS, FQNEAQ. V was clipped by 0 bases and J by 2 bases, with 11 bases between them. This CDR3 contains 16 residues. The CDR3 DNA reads TGTGCCAGCAGCTTAGCGAAGGGGATGACCTACAATGAGCAGTTCTTC. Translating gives CASSLAKGMTYNEQFF.

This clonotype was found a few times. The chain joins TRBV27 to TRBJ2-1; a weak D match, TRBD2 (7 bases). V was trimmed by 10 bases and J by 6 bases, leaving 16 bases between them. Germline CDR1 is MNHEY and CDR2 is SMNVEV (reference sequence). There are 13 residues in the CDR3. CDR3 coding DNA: TGTGCCACTTGGGGGGGCTCAGTCAATGAGCAGTTCTTC. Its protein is CATWGGSVNEQFF.